One sample yielded the 23 T cell receptor beta chains listed below, sequenced in a study of Ad26.COV2.S vaccination and SARS-CoV-2 variants. Treatment indicated: roughly 18 received Ad26.COV2.S at low or high dose, single or two shots; about 5 received placebo; per-sample allocation not given. Samples were taken on day 63 after the first vaccine or placebo injection. The table came from immunoSEQ multiplex PCR; TCRdb's copy has only in-frame clones and leaves some out. The repertoire includes some 340,000 clones, 85% to 90% of them detected once, and approximately 2% sits in the top ten. The specimen was peripheral blood, collected in a trial of Ad26.COV2.S vaccine versus placebo. These receptors were taken from a person between 18 and 59 years old who received the Ad26.COV2.S COVID-19 vaccine or a placebo.

The rearrangement links TRBV30 to TRBJ1-2; D not certain. V lost 0 bases to trimming and J lost 6 bases, with 11 bases between them. CDR3 length: 13 residues. The V gene's germline CDR1 is GTSNPN and CDR2 SVGIG (reference sequence). In nucleotides, the CDR3 is TGTGCCTGGAGTGTTGTTAGGAGCAATGGCTACACCTTC. Translating gives CAWSVVRSNGYTF.

The chain is built from TRBV5-1 and TRBJ2-7, with D unclear. Between the trimmed V and J ends, which lost 0 bases and 3 bases, there was a span of 13 bases. The germline V gene encodes CDR1 SGHRS and CDR2 YFSETQ. The CDR3 sequence is 15 residues long. The CDR3 protein is CASSLGPFLDYEQYF. The CDR3 DNA follows: TGCGCCAGCAGCTTGGGTCCGTTTCTAGACTACGAGCAGTACTTC.

This clone was detected only once. J is TRBJ2-3 and V is TRBV2; D is uncertain. Between the trimmed V and J ends, which lost 4 bases and 2 bases, there was a span of 7 bases. The germline gives CDR1 SNHLY, CDR2 FYNNEI. The CDR3 extends over 13 amino acids. The chain's CDR3 is CASSVWATDTQYF. CDR3 in DNA: TGTGCCAGCAGTGTCTGGGCCACAGATACGCAGTATTTT.

The rearrangement links TRBV12-5 to TRBJ2-2; no definite D call. The germline gives CDR1 LGHNT, CDR2 FRNRAP. Deletions cut 1 base from V and 6 bases from J, with 12 bases between. The CDR3 consists of 15 residues. The CDR3 DNA is TGTGCTAGTGGTTTGGAGGCGCATGCTGCCGGGGAGCTGTTTTTT. Protein sequence: CASGLEAHAAGELFF.

The chain is built from TRBV6-5 and TRBJ2-7, with D perhaps matching TRBD1 (6 bases). V was cut by 7 bases and J by 5 bases, with 21 bases left in between. The CDR3 totals 15 residues. CDR1 MNHEY and CDR2 SVGAGI come from the germline V gene. The CDR3 DNA follows: TGTGCCAGCACTCCCTCCCGGGACACGGGTAACGAGCAGTACTTC. It translates to CASTPSRDTGNEQYF.

This clone appeared a single time. The J gene is TRBJ1-3, the V gene TRBV29-1; perhaps TRBD1 as D (6 bases). With 6 bases removed from V and 0 bases from J, the gap between germline ends came to 9 bases. Germline CDR1 reads SQVTM; CDR2 reads ANQGSEA. The CDR3 length is 13 residues. The CDR3 protein is CSVTGSSGNTIYF. DNA of the CDR3: TGCAGCGTGACAGGCTCCTCTGGAAACACCATATATTTT.

The chain combines TRBV3-1 (or the pseudogene TRBV3-2) with TRBJ1-1; tentative D call: TRBD1 (6 bases). Between the trimmed V and J ends, which lost 4 bases and 2 bases, there was a span of 17 bases. Germline V gene data show CDR1 as LGHDT and CDR2 as YNNKEL (reference sequence). This CDR3 region has 16 residues. The CDR3 protein is CASSPTRTVGNTEAFF. The CDR3 coding sequence is TGTGCCAGCAGCCCCACAAGGACAGTCGGCAACACTGAAGCTTTCTTT.

J is TRBJ1-1 and V is TRBV19; D not resolved. This CDR3 contains 13 residues. Germline assignment: CDR1 LNHDA and CDR2 SQIVND (reference sequence). V shed 3 bases and J shed 1 base, with 6 bases lying between them. The CDR3 nucleotides read TGTGCCAGTAGTATGGGAGGGAACACTGAAGCTTTCTTT. Translated, it gives CASSMGGNTEAFF.

This clone was seen once. In nucleotides, the CDR3 is TGCAGTGCTAGGATCTATGGCTACACCTTC. Amino acids: CSARIYGYTF. The genes are TRBV20-1 and TRBJ1-2; the D is unclear. The germline V gene has CDR1 DFQATT and CDR2 SNEGSKA (reference sequence). V lost 3 bases to trimming and J lost 4 bases, with 3 bases between them. The CDR3 runs 10 residues.

The gene calls are TRBV9 and TRBJ2-1; TRBD1 agrees at 11 bases. The CDR3 has 16 amino acids. Trimming cost V 4 bases and J 7 bases; bases outside gene matches: 10. Per the germline V gene, CDR1 is SGDLS and CDR2 is YYNGEE. The DNA for the CDR3 is TGTGCCAGCAGCAACCCCGGGACAGGGGGTTTTAATGAGCAGTTCTTC. This sequence encodes CASSNPGTGGFNEQFF.

There are a few counts of this clone. The J gene is TRBJ2-1, the V gene TRBV2; no clear D. V lost 7 bases, J lost 6 bases, and 13 bases lay in between. Germline V gene lookup returns CDR1 SNHLY and CDR2 FYNNEI. The CDR3 is 13 amino acids. DNA of the CDR3: TGTGCCAGCACTCTGGGGTCGGCCAATGAGCAGTTCTTC. Protein product: CASTLGSANEQFF.

The chain's CDR3 is CASSPDRGAPNYGYTF. In DNA, the CDR3 is TGTGCCAGCAGTCCGGACAGGGGAGCCCCTAACTATGGCTACACCTTC. The V and J genes are TRBV27 and TRBJ1-2, with 9 nucleotides matching TRBD1. The V segment lost 5 bases and the J segment 0 bases; nucleotides outside the gene matches: 7. The CDR3 spans 16 residues. Germline CDR1 reads MNHEY; CDR2 reads SMNVEV (reference sequence).

This clone was seen just once. The chain couples TRBV30 to TRBJ1-1; D is uncertain. Trimming removed 4 bases at V and 2 bases at J, with 8 bases between. Germline lookup yields CDR1 GTSNPN and CDR2 SVGIG (reference sequence). The CDR3 consists of 12 residues. The CDR3 DNA sequence: TGTGCCTGGAATGTGATAAACACTGAAGCTTTCTTT. Its protein is CAWNVINTEAFF.

The chain is built from TRBV9 and TRBJ2-1; D is possibly TRBD2 (6 bases). The CDR3 spans 15 residues. V gave up 0 bases and J gave up 8 bases, with 15 bases separating them. Germline CDR1 and CDR2: SGDLS and YYNGEE. Here the CDR3 DNA reads TGTGCCAGCAGCGTAGGCGGGGCCCTTATCCATGAGCAGTTCTTC. This codes for CASSVGGALIHEQFF.

The chain couples TRBV3-1 (or the pseudogene TRBV3-2) to TRBJ2-3, with D tentatively TRBD2 (6 bases). Germline CDR1 LGHDT, CDR2 YNNKEL (reference sequence). Trimming left V 4 bases short and J 2 bases short, with 16 bases between. The CDR3 runs to 16 residues. The CDR3 protein is CASSLQSTSTTDTQYF. For the CDR3, the DNA is TGTGCCAGCAGCCTTCAATCGACTAGTACCACAGATACGCAGTATTTT.

V and J are TRBV27 and TRBJ1-1; unclear D gene. CDR1 is MNHEY and CDR2 is SMNVEV in the germline V gene (reference sequence). Trimming took off 4 bases at V and 4 bases at J, with 16 bases between the two ends. This CDR3 is 15 amino acids long. CDR3 in DNA: TGTGCCAGCAGTTCCCCCCACGAGAAGGGCACTGAAGCTTTCTTT. Its translation: CASSSPHEKGTEAFF.

The V and J genes are TRBV5-4 and TRBJ2-7, with 10 bases fitting TRBD2. Germline V gene lookup returns CDR1 SGHNT and CDR2 YYREEE (reference sequence). V was pared by 3 bases and J by 1 base, with 7 bases of the junction left unmatched. This CDR3 has 16 amino acids. The CDR3 region is CASSWATSGVSYEQYF. The CDR3, as DNA: TGTGCCAGCAGCTGGGCCACTAGCGGGGTTTCCTACGAGCAGTACTTC.

The rearrangement joins TRBV7-2 to TRBJ1-2; TRBD1 matches 7 bases. V shed 2 bases, J shed 8 bases, and the junction held 11 bases outside the gene matches. Germline V gene lookup returns CDR1 SGHTA and CDR2 FQGNSA. This CDR3 has 15 residues. CDR3 bases: TGTGCCAGCAGCTTAAGTCAGGGGGGATTAGGGGGCTACACCTTC. This gives the protein CASSLSQGGLGGYTF.

The J gene is TRBJ2-7, the V gene TRBV7-2; D remains ambiguous. The V end was cut by 5 bases, the J end by 3 bases, with 14 bases between. The CDR3 has 14 amino acids. CDR1 and CDR2 (germline): SGHTA, FQGNSA. The CDR3 is CASSPSGKGYEQYF. DNA for the CDR3: TGTGCCAGCAGCCCGTCGGGCAAGGGCTACGAGCAGTACTTC. Supplemented by reference TRBV7-2 and TRBJ2-7, the full variable domain reads GAGVSQSPSNKVTEKGKDVELRCDPISGHTALYWYRQSLGQGLEFLIYFQGNSAPDKSGLPSDRFSAERTGGSVSTLTIQRTQQEDSAVYLCASSPSGKGYEQYFGPGTRLTVT.

This chain joins TRBV2 and TRBJ1-1; the D is unclear. The V gene lost 6 bases and the J gene lost 4 bases, with 15 bases spanning the gap. This CDR3 contains 14 residues. Germline-derived CDR1 and CDR2 are SNHLY and FYNNEI. The CDR3 bases are TGTGCCAGCAGCCGACGGATTTCTACCACTGAAGCTTTCTTT. Amino acids: CASSRRISTTEAFF.

The chain carries TRBV10-3 and TRBJ1-5; D call uncertain. V gave up 3 bases and J gave up 7 bases, with 7 bases separating them. Germline V gene sequence: CDR1 ENHRY, CDR2 SYGVKD. The CDR3 is 12 amino acids. The CDR3 reads CAISDFGQPQHF. In nucleotides, the CDR3 is TGTGCCATCAGTGATTTTGGACAGCCCCAGCATTTT.

The chain uses TRBV5-1 and TRBJ2-1; D is undetermined. Trimming removed 0 bases from V and 4 bases from J, with 11 bases in between. This CDR3 has 15 amino acids. CDR1 is SGHRS and CDR2 is YFSETQ in the germline V gene. This chain's CDR3 is CASSLEGTRYNEQFF. The CDR3 region has the DNA TGCGCCAGCAGCTTGGAGGGAACCCGGTACAATGAGCAGTTCTTC.

This clone occurred once. The genes are TRBV7-2 and TRBJ2-1; a possible D gene is TRBD2 (5 bases). This CDR3 has 15 residues. Germline values: CDR1 SGHTA, CDR2 FQGNSA. Between the trimmed V and J ends, which lost 3 bases and 3 bases, there was a span of 12 bases. The CDR3: CASSLQGLDYNEQFF. The CDR3 DNA sequence: TGTGCCAGCAGCTTGCAAGGACTCGACTACAATGAGCAGTTCTTC.